This record looks at one T cell receptor (beta chain) sequence and its context. This entry comes from a study of blood T cell repertoires in COVID-19. Study background: The United States, Italy and Spain provided the acute and convalescent COVID-19 samples.

The repertoire was sequenced with immunoSEQ multiplex PCR; TCRdb's copy has only in-frame clones and lacks some. The sample includes roughly 91,000 clones, 80% to 85% seen only once; the top ten take around 2%. The junction had 7 bases not matched to a gene; V was cut back by 4 bases and J by 1 base. CDR1 is SGHNT and CDR2 is YYREEE in the germline V gene (reference sequence). The CDR3 totals 16 residues. The material sequenced was peripheral blood. The J gene is TRBJ2-7, the V gene TRBV5-4; 11 positions agree with TRBD2. This TCR derives from a man between 70 and 80 years old with active or convalescent COVID-19. CDR3 sequence reads: CASSAAGTSGSYEQYF. In nucleotides, the CDR3 is TGTGCCAGCAGCGCAGCCGGGACTAGCGGATCCTACGAGCAGTACTTC.